The T cell receptor beta chain under discussion was sequenced for a study of blood T cells in healthy people across ages. Turning to the study itself: The template switching approach captured approximately one barcoded beta molecule for every two T cells. Study outcomes and limitations: Changes seen in expanded clonotypes were possibly confounded by donor CMV status left unknown. Total diversity from one million sequenced T cells was likely underestimated. Among T cells, TCR beta diversity per million cells dropped roughly linearly as age rose.

A sample-barcoded 5' primer and a J-beta primer mix were used in a second PCR of roughly 7 to 11 cycles. TCRdb reprocessed the 5' RACE reads via MiXCR and lists one record per CDR3 protein. The table records 1,100,000 or so distinct CDR3 sequences, 35% to 50% of them present only once. The V gene's germline CDR1 is SQVTM and CDR2 ANQGSEA. Trimming removed 2 bases from V and 0 bases from J, with 5 bases in between. The CDR3 sequence is 13 residues long. Note on this clonotype: What it recognizes is unknown.

The chain combines TRBV29-1 with TRBJ2-4, with D unclear. The source is a woman aged 55-69 years in good health. The sample comprised blood. CDR3 loop: CSVEMGAKNIQYF. The CDR3 nucleotides are TGCAGCGTTGAAATGGGAGCCAAAAACATTCAGTACTTC.